This T cell receptor beta chain was identified in a study of immune aging and cytomegalovirus after organ transplant (dated by TCRdb to 2020 to 2023). The study in broad terms: Three-drug immunosuppression with prednisone, tacrolimus, and mycophenolate was given to all transplant recipients.

Notes on this clonotype: This clone's antigen is unknown. There are no base qualities to consult, and no much larger clone falls within one base.

The protocol used for the library was single-cell sequencing. TCRdb lists the instrument as Illumina NovaSeq 6000. The BD Rhapsody Targeted mRNA and AbSeq Reagent Kit was used in a microwell format for cell capture and library preparation. Libraries were prepared to cover TCR, sample tags, AbSeq, and targeted mRNA from the Human T-Cell Expression Panel plus custom TOX and TOX2 primers. An Illumina NovaSeq was used to sequence the libraries. Processing in the source paper ran as follows. The analysis covered approximately 9,900 cells in total, of which 7,000 to 8,500 were CD8 T cells and about 4,500 were CD8 T cells with an identifiable TCR CDR3. Raw data were processed with the BD Rhapsody Targeted Analysis Pipeline with V(D)J processing on the Seven Bridges Genomics platform. Quality control, Sample Tag demultiplexing with Lex-BDSMK, clone identification with VDJ Explorer, and Seurat clustering were all done in SeqGeq 1.6.0. Clones comprising <1% of CD8 T cells were considered non-expanded; clones comprising >2.5% of the sample were considered clonal expansions. TCRdb trimmed the raw reads at Q25, called clones with MiXCR and kept productive beta chains. Merged by CDR3 protein, the rows form single entries marked with the most common genes and DNA. TCRdb's processing, not the authors', yielded these V and J calls. In all, the sample holds roughly 23,000 distinct CDR3 sequences, and approximately 34% of those were seen once. The ten largest clones capture around 25% of the sample.

This specimen's time point label, interpreted: five sample-tagged time points from pre-transplant (day -1) to day 368 post-transplant, pooled. After thawing, PBMC were stimulated with a CMV IE-1 overlapping peptide library for 12 to 13 hours, with no transport inhibitors added. After thawing, cells rested overnight before stimulation in R10 medium with CD28/CD49d costimulation. The IE-1 peptide library consisted of 15-amino-acid peptides overlapping by 11 amino acids. Samples from each time point were barcoded using BD Single-Cell Multiplexing Kit Sample Tags, then pooled and stained with oligo-conjugated anti-CD45RA and sorting antibodies. A BD FACSAria III was used to sort CMV-responsive CD8+CD137+ and CD4+CD154+ T cells at 4-way purity. EDTA vacutainers were used to collect blood, which was then processed with a Ficoll gradient within 1-24 hours. The CDR3 numbers 14 residues from cysteine through phenylalanine. The DNA shown is the 42-base CDR3, in frame from base 1. Sequences SGHRS (CDR1) and YFSETQ (CDR2) are obtained from the germline V gene. The V end loses 4 bases and the J end loses 3 bases, and a stretch of 10 bases separates them.

Study-wide conclusions, independent of this receptor: Following viremia, cells with an aged phenotype rose post-transplant no matter the clone size, with the increase showing up earlier in large clones (days 200-264) than in small clones. Because CD57 was not measured in the sequencing data, a conservative gene-based aging definition was used instead. Large clones contained a higher proportion of TEMRA cells, and the seven largest clones (just over 1,900 cells) acquired aged and TEMRA cells while losing TCM cells.

The receptor was isolated from a female donor who had a heart transplant and CMV viremia. The V gene is TRBV5-1 and the J gene is TRBJ2-2; TRBD1 is perhaps the D gene, given 5 matching bases. Sequencing was performed on CMV peptide-activated CD4+ and CD8+ T cells sorted from blood, taken at five time points, pooled. Interpreted using the paper, the cell subset or site label stands for: sorted CD8+CD137+ and CD4+CD154+ T cells after about 12 h CMV IE-1 peptide stimulation. The CDR3 reads CASSPTDDTGELFF. The nucleotides read TGCGCCAGCAGCCCGACAGATGACACCGGGGAGCTGTTTTTT.